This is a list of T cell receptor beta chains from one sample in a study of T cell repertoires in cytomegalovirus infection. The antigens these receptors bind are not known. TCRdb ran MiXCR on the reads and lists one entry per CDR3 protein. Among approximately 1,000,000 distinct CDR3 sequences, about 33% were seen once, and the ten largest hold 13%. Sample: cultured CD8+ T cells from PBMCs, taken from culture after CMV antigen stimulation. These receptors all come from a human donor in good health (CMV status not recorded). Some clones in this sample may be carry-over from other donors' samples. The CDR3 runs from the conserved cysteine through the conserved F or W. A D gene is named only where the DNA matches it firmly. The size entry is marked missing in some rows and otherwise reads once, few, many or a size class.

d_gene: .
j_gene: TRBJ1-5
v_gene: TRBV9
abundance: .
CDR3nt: TGTGCCAGCAGCGTGGGCCCACATCAGCCCCAGCATTTT
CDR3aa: CASSVGPHQPQHF

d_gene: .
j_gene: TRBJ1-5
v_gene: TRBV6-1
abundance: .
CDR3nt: TGTGCCAGCGGGGTTTTGAATAGCAATCAGCCCCAGCATTTT
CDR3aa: CASGVLNSNQPQHF

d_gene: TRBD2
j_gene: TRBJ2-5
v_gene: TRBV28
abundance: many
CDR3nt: TGTGCCAGCAGTCCCGCCGAGCGGGGGACCAAAGAGACCCAGTACTTC
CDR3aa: CASSPAERGTKETQYF

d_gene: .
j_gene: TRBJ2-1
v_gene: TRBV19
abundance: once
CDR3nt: TGTGCCAGTACCATGACAGAGACCTACAATGAGCAGTTCTTC
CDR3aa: CASTMTETYNEQFF

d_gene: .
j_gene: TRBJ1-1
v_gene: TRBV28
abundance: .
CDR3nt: TGTGCCAGCAGTAGAACGACAGGCCCGAACACTGAAGCTTTCTTT
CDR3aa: CASSRTTGPNTEAFF

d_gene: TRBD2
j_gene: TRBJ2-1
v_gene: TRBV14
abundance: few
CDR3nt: TGTGCCAGCAGCCCGGTCGGCGGGGGGGCCTACAATGAGCAGTTCTTC
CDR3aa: CASSPVGGGAYNEQFF

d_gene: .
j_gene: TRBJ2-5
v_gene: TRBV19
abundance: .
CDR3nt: TGTGCCAGTAGTGGGGAGAGCTCCAACCAAGAGACCCAGTACTTC
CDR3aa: CASSGESSNQETQYF

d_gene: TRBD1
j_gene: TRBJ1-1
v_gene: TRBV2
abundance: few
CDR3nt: TGTGCCAGCAGTGAGACGACAGGGGACGGCACTGAAGCTTTCTTT
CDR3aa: CASSETTGDGTEAFF

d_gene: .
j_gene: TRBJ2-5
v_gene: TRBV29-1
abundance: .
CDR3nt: TGCAGCGTTGAAAATCTGCGGGAGACCCAGTACTTC
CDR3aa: CSVENLRETQYF

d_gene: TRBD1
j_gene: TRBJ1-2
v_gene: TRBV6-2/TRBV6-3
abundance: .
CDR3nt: TGTGCCAGCAGTAACCGGACAGGGTTCCAACCCTATGGCTACACCTTC
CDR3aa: CASSNRTGFQPYGYTF

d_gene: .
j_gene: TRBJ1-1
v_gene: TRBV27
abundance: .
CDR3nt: TGTGCCAGCAGTCCGGGGACCGGAGGTGGTGAAGCTTTCTTT
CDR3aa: CASSPGTGGGEAFF

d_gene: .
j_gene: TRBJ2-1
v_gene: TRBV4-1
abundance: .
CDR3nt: TGCGCCAGCAGCCAAGGCGGGGACAATGAGCAGTTCTTC
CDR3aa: CASSQGGDNEQFF

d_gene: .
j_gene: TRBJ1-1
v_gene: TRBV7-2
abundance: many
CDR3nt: TGTGCCAGCAGCTTATTGAGGGCAACTGAAGCTTTCTTT
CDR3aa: CASSLLRATEAFF

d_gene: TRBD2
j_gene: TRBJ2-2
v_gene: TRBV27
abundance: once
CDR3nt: TGTGCCAGCAGTTTATCGTGGGGGAGCGGGGGCACCGGGGAGCTGTTTTTT
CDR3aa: CASSLSWGSGGTGELFF

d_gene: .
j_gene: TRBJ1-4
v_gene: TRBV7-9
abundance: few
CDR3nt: TGTGCCAGCAGCTTAAGGATCTCCCAGGGGTCTGAAAAACTGTTTTTT
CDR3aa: CASSLRISQGSEKLFF

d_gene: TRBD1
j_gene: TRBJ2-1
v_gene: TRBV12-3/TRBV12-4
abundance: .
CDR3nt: TGTGCCACCCGGGACAGATTGAATGAGCAGTTCTTC
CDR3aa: CATRDRLNEQFF

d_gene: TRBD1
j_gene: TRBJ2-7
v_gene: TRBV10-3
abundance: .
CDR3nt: TGTGTCATCCAACCGGGACAGGGGTACGAGCAGTACTTC
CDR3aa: CVIQPGQGYEQYF

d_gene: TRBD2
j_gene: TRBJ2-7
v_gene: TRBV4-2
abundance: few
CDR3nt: TGTGCCAGCAGCCAAGATCTCAGGCGGGGGGGCTCCTACGAGCAGTACTTC
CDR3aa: CASSQDLRRGGSYEQYF

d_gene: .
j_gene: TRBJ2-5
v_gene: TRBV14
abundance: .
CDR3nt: TGTGCCAGCAGCCACCGGGACACCCAAGAGACCCAGTACTTC
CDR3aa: CASSHRDTQETQYF

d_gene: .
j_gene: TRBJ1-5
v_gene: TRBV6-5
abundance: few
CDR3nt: TGTGCCAGCACAGCCGGTAACAATCAGCCCCAGCATTTT
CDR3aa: CASTAGNNQPQHF

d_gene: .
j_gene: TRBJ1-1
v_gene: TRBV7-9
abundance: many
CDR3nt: TGTGCCAGCAGCTCAAAGCCCGTGAACACTGAAGCTTTCTTT
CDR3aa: CASSSKPVNTEAFF

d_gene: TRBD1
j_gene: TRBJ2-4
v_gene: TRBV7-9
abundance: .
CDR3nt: TGTGCCAGCAACCCTAGGACAGGGTTAGCCAAAAACATTCAGTACTTC
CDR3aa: CASNPRTGLAKNIQYF

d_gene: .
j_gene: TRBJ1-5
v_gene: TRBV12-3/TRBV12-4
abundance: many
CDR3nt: TGTGCCAGCAGTTACGACAGAAGCAATCAGCCCCAGCATTTT
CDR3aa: CASSYDRSNQPQHF

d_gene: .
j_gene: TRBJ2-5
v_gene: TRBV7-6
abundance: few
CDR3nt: TGTGCCAGCAGCTCGGGGTGGGGGGAGACCCAGTACTTC
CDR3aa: CASSSGWGETQYF

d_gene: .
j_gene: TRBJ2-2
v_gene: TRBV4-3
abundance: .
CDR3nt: TGCGCCAGCAGCCACGGAATGGCGAGGGGTTTTGACACCGGGGAGCTGTTTTTT
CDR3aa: CASSHGMARGFDTGELFF

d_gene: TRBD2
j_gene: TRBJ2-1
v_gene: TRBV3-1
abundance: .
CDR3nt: TGTGCCAGCAGCCAAGATCAGCGGCTAGCGGGGACCGATGAGCAGTTCTTC
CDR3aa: CASSQDQRLAGTDEQFF

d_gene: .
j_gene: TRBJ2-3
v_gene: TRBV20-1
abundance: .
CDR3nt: TGCAGTGCTCCCTGGGGGCCCGATACGCAGTATTTT
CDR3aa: CSAPWGPDTQYF

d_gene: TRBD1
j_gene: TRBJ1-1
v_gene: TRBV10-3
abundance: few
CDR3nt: TGTGCCAGCCTAGGGACAGATGACACTGAAGCTTTCTTT
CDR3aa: CASLGTDDTEAFF

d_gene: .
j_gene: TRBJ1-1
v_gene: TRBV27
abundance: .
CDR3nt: TGTGCCAGCAGCCCCGGGGGCTGGGGGAACACTGAAGCTTTCTTT
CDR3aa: CASSPGGWGNTEAFF

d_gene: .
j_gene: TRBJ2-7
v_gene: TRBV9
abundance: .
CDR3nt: TGTGCCAGCAGCGGAGCCAGCTCCCTCTCCTACGAGCAGTACTTC
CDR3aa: CASSGASSLSYEQYF

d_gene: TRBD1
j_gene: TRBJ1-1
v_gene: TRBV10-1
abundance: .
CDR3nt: TGCGCCAGCAGTGAGACAGGGGGCCAGGGGATGAACACTGAAGCTTTCTTT
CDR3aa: CASSETGGQGMNTEAFF

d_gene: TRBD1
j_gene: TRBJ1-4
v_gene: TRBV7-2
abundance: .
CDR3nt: TGTGCCAGCAGCTTAGGGACAGGGACTTTCCCGGCAAATGAAAAACTGTTTTTT
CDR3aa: CASSLGTGTFPANEKLFF

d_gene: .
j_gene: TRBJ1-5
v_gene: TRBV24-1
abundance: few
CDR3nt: TGTGCCACCAACAGGGCCGGTGATCAGCCCCAGCATTTT
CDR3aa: CATNRAGDQPQHF

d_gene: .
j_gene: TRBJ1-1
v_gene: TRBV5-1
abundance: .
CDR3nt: TGCGCCAGCAGCTTGGGGAATGGGAACACTGAAGCTTTCTTT
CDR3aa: CASSLGNGNTEAFF

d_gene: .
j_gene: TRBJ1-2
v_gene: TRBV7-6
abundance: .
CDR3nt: TGTGCCAGCAGCATTGGACAGCTAGGGGATGGCTACACCTTC
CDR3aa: CASSIGQLGDGYTF

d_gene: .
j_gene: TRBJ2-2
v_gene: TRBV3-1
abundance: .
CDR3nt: TGTGCCAGCAGCCAACCTACGACGGAAGCGAACACCGGGGAGCTGTTTTTT
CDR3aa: CASSQPTTEANTGELFF

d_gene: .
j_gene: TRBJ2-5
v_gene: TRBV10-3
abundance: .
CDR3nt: TGTGCCACAGGGGTGGGGCAGAACCAAGAGACCCAGTACTTC
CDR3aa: CATGVGQNQETQYF

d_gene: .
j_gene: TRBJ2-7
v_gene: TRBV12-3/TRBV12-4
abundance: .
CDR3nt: TGTGCCAGCAGTCCGGATCCGAGCTCCTACGAGCAGTACTTC
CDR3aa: CASSPDPSSYEQYF

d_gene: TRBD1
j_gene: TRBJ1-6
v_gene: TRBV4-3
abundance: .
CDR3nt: TGCGCCAGCAGAGACAGGCAGGGGGCTTTCTATAATTCACCCCTCCACTTT
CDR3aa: CASRDRQGAFYNSPLHF

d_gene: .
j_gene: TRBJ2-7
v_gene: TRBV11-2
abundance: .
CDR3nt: TGTGCCAGCAGCCCCGGGACACTAGCCTATGAGGAGTACTTC
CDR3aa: CASSPGTLAYEEYF

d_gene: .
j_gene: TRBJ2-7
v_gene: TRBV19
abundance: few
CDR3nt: TGTGCCAGTAGCGATTGGACAGCGGCAAGACCCTACGAGCAGTACTTC
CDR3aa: CASSDWTAARPYEQYF

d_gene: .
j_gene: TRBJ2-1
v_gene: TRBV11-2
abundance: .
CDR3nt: TGTGCCAGCAGCTCCGTCAGGGGAATGGAAAATGAGCAGTTCTTC
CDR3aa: CASSSVRGMENEQFF

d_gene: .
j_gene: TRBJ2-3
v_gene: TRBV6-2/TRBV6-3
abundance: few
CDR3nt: TGTGCCAGCAGCCGAACCGAGGACCCTTATACGCAGTATTTT
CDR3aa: CASSRTEDPYTQYF

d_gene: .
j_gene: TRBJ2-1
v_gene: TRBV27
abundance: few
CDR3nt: TGTGCCAGCATGGGGGGCGAGGGGCCTGGAGTATACAATGAGCAGTTCTTC
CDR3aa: CASMGGEGPGVYNEQFF

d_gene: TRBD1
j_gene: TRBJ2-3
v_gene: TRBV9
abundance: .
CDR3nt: TGTGCCAGCAGCGTTAAGTCCCGGGACAGGGTGGAAGATACGCAGTATTTT
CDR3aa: CASSVKSRDRVEDTQYF

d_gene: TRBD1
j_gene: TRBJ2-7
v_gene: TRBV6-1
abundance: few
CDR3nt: TGTGCCAGCAGTGAGAAGGTTCGACCGGGACAGGGCATTTACGAGCAGTACTTC
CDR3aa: CASSEKVRPGQGIYEQYF

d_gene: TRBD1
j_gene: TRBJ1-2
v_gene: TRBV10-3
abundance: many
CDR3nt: TGTGCCATCAACCCTGGGGTGACAGGGGGCGAGAACTATGGCTACACCTTC
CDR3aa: CAINPGVTGGENYGYTF

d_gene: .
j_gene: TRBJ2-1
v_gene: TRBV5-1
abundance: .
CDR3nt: TGCGCCAGCAGCTTGAATGCAAATGAGCAGTTCTTC
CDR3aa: CASSLNANEQFF

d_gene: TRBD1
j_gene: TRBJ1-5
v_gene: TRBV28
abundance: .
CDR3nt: TGTGCCAGCAGCCCAGGGGGGATTAGCAATCAGCCCCAGCATTTT
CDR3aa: CASSPGGISNQPQHF

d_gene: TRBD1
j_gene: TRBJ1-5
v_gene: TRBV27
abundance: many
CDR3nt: TGTGCCAGCAGTCCCGGGACAGGGGGCTTCAAGCCCCAGCATTTT
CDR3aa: CASSPGTGGFKPQHF

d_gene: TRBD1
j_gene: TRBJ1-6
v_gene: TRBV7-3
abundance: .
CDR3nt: TGTGCCAGCAGCTCTCCCTTTAGGGACAGGGAAGCTAATTCACCCCTCCACTTT
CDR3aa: CASSSPFRDREANSPLHF

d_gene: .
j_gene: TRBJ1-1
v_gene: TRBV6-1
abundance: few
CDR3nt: TGTGCCAGCAGTACCGGGAGGAACACTGAAGCTTTCTTT
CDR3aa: CASSTGRNTEAFF

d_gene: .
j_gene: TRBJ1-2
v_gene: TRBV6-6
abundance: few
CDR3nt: TGTGCCAGCAGTTACGGGACCGGAAGGGACTATGGCTACACCTTC
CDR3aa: CASSYGTGRDYGYTF

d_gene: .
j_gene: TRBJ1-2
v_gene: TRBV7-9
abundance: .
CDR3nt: TGTGCCAGCAGCTTAGCGGGGGGGAATGGCTACACCTTC
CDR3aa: CASSLAGGNGYTF

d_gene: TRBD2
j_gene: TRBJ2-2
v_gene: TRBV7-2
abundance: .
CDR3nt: TGTGCCAGCAGCTTAAGGGGACTAGCGGGGGAAACCGGGGAGCTGTTTTTT
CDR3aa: CASSLRGLAGETGELFF

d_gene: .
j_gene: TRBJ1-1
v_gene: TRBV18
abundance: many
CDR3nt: TGTGCCAGCTCACTACAGGCGAACACTGAAGCTTTCTTT
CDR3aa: CASSLQANTEAFF

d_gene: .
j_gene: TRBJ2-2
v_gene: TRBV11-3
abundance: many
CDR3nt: TGTGCCAGCAGCTTGGGGACGGGACTTAACACCGGGGAGCTGTTTTTT
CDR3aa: CASSLGTGLNTGELFF

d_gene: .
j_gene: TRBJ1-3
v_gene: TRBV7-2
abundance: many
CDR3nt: TGTGCCAGCAGCCTAGACAGCTTCTCTGGAAACACCATATATTTT
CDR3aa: CASSLDSFSGNTIYF

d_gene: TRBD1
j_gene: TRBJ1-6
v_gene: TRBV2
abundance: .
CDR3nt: TGTGCCAGCAGTGAAAGGCGGACAGGAGGAACTTCACCCCTCCACTTT
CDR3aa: CASSERRTGGTSPLHF

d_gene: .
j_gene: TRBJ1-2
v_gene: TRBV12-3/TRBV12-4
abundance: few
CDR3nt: TGTGCCAGCAGTTTCGGGGGGAATAACTATGGCTACACCTTC
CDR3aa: CASSFGGNNYGYTF